A single sample is the source of the 13 T cell receptor beta chains below, sequenced in a study of T cell changes during pregnancy in multiple sclerosis. Here immunoSEQ multiplex PCR was the method, and the copy in TCRdb shows in-frame clones only, minus some. The table records around 57,000 clones, less than 95% of them present only once. Sequenced material: peripheral blood, taken in the third trimester of pregnancy. All receptors come from a female donor in good health, enrolled as a control in a pregnancy study.

The rearrangement joins TRBV7-9 to TRBJ2-2; TRBD1 is a possible D gene (6 bases). V was clipped by 7 bases and J by 2 bases, with 11 bases between them. The CDR3 consists of 14 residues. The germline CDR1 and CDR2 sequences are SEHNR and FQNEAQ (reference sequence). The CDR3 here is CASIQGRNTGELFF. CDR3 nucleotides: TGTGCCAGCATCCAGGGGCGAAACACCGGGGAGCTGTTTTTT.

This chain links TRBV29-1 with TRBJ1-3; TRBD1 is a possible D gene (6 bases). Germline CDR1 is SQVTM and CDR2 is ANQGSEA. The V end was cut by 4 bases, the J end by 0 bases, with 10 bases between. This CDR3 contains 14 residues. The CDR3 is CSVGGGLSGNTIYF. CDR3 sequence (DNA): TGCAGCGTTGGAGGGGGTCTCTCTGGAAACACCATATATTTT.

The V and J genes are TRBV6-5 and TRBJ1-5; D unresolved. The CDR3 covers 15 residues. Germline values: CDR1 MNHEY, CDR2 SVGAGI. V lost 6 bases and J 0 bases, leaving 12 bases between the germline ends. The CDR3 coding sequence is TGTGCCAGCAGCGCTCACTTCAATAGCAATCAGCCCCAGCATTTT. As protein: CASSAHFNSNQPQHF.

The rearrangement uses TRBV6-1 and TRBJ1-2; D uncertain. Germline CDR1 and CDR2: MNHNS and SASEGT. Trimming took off 1 base at V and 4 bases at J, with 10 bases between the two ends. The CDR3 loop spans 14 amino acids. The CDR3 nucleotides read TGTGCCAGCAGTGAAGACGGCGAGGTCTATGGCTACACCTTC. Translation: CASSEDGEVYGYTF.

V gene TRBV10-2 combines with J gene TRBJ1-5; TRBD1 might be the D (6 bases). Germline lookup yields CDR1 WSHSY and CDR2 SAAADI. Trimming left V 8 bases short and J 4 bases short, with 9 bases between. The CDR3 loop spans 12 amino acids. CDR3 DNA sequence: TGCGCCAGCCGGGACAAGAATCAGCCCCAGCATTTT. Residues: CASRDKNQPQHF.

This chain joins TRBV6-5 and TRBJ2-7; the D gene is possibly TRBD2 (6 bases). The CDR3 has 14 residues. Per the germline V gene, CDR1 is MNHEY and CDR2 is SVGAGI. V was shortened by 6 bases and J by 3 bases, with 15 bases between the two germline ends. The CDR3: CASRVAVLGYEQYF. CDR3 coding DNA: TGTGCCAGCAGAGTAGCGGTGCTGGGCTACGAGCAGTACTTC.

This chain connects TRBV6-6 to TRBJ1-5; D possibly corresponds to TRBD1 (5 bases). Germline-derived CDR1 and CDR2 are MNHNY and SVGAGI (reference sequence). V lost 5 bases to trimming and J lost 4 bases, with 12 bases between them. The CDR3 is 14 residues long. The CDR3 loop is CASSRDGGNQPQHF. CDR3 sequence (DNA): TGTGCCAGCAGTAGGGACGGGGGGAATCAGCCCCAGCATTTT.

V usage is TRBV19 and J usage is TRBJ1-1; 8 bases fit TRBD1. This CDR3 contains 16 residues. Germline V gene lookup returns CDR1 LNHDA and CDR2 SQIVND (reference sequence). V shed 6 bases and J 3 bases; nucleotides not matched to a gene: 12. CDR3 region: CASRKYRGLEDTEAFF. CDR3 coding DNA: TGTGCCAGTAGAAAATACAGGGGGTTGGAGGACACTGAAGCTTTCTTT. The whole variable domain, filled in from reference TRBV19 and TRBJ1-1, reads DGGITQSPKYLFRKEGQNVTLSCEQNLNHDAMYWYRQDPGQGLRLIYYSQIVNDFQKGDIAEGYSVSREKKESFPLTVTSAQKNPTAFYLCASRKYRGLEDTEAFFGQGTRLTVV.

The genes are TRBV6-5 and TRBJ2-1, with D perhaps TRBD2 (6 bases). This CDR3 contains 14 residues. V was cut by 6 bases and J by 9 bases, with 18 bases left in between. Germline CDR1 reads MNHEY; CDR2 reads SVGAGI. The CDR3 DNA sequence: TGTGCCAGCAGGGACTACTTCTCGTCCAGTGAGCAGTTCTTC. Translation gives CASRDYFSSSEQFF.

The V call is TRBV27, the J call TRBJ1-5, with 11 bases that match TRBD1. The V gene end was trimmed by 5 bases and the J gene end by 7 bases; junction bases not matched to a gene: 4. This CDR3 spans 14 amino acids. Looked up from germline, CDR1 is MNHEY and CDR2 is SMNVEV (reference sequence). This CDR3 is CASSGQGAGQPQHF. The CDR3 nucleotides read TGTGCCAGCAGTGGACAGGGGGCCGGCCAGCCCCAGCATTTT.

V and J are TRBV30 and TRBJ2-7; TRBD2 matches at 16 bases. The CDR3 extends over 15 amino acids. The germline V gene encodes CDR1 GTSNPN and CDR2 SVGIG (reference sequence). J gave up 6 bases and V 2 bases, and 4 bases lay outside the gene matches. CDR3 DNA sequence: TGTGCCTGGAGTACGGGGACTAGCGGGAGGGCCGAGCAGTACTTC. It codes for CAWSTGTSGRAEQYF.

This clone was recorded once. The chain carries TRBV30 and TRBJ1-1; TRBD1 matches at 7 bases. Germline loops: CDR1 GTSNPN, CDR2 SVGIG (reference sequence). Trimming cost V 2 bases and J 8 bases; bases outside gene matches: 5. This CDR3 spans 12 amino acids. CDR3 in DNA: TGTGCCTGGAGTCTCCAGGGGGTAGAAGCTTTCTTT. Translated: CAWSLQGVEAFF.

This chain joins TRBV10-2 and TRBJ1-5; D remains unclear. Per the germline V gene, CDR1 is WSHSY and CDR2 is SAAADI. With 3 bases removed from V and 7 bases from J, the gap between germline ends came to 10 bases. The CDR3 has 13 amino acids. This chain's CDR3 is CASSDGGSQPQHF. The CDR3 DNA reads as TGCGCCAGCAGTGACGGAGGTTCCCAGCCCCAGCATTTT.